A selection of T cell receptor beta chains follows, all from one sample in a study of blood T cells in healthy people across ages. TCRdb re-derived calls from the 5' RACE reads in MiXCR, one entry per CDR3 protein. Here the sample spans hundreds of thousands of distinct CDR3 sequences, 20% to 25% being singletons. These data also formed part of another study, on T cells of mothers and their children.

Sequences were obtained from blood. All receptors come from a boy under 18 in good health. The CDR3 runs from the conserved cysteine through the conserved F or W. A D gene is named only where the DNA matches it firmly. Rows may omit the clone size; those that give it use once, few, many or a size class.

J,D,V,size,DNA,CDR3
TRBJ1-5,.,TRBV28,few,TGTGCCAGCAGTATGGAGGACGGGAGCAATCAGCCCCAGCATTTT,CASSMEDGSNQPQHF
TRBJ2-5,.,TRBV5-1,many,TGCGCCAGCAGCCCCGGACACCTCCAAGAGACCCAGTACTTC,CASSPGHLQETQYF
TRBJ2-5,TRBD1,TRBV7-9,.,TGTGCCAGCAGCTTAGTCCCAGGGGGCAAGGAGACCCAGTACTTC,CASSLVPGGKETQYF
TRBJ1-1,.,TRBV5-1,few,TGCGCCAGCAGCTTGGTCAGGTCCGATGAAGCTTTCTTT,CASSLVRSDEAFF
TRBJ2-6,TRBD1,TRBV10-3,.,TGTGCCATCAGTGAAAGAGACAGGGGGGTATACTCTGGGGCCAACGTCCTGACTTTC,CAISERDRGVYSGANVLTF
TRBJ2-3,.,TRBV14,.,TGTGCCAGCAGCCAAGGTTTCCGCGGCACAGATACGCAGTATTTT,CASSQGFRGTDTQYF
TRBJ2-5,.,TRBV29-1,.,TGCAGCGTTGAAGGGGTCAGGGACCGAGGGGAGACCCAGTACTTC,CSVEGVRDRGETQYF
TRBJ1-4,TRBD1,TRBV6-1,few,TGTGCCAGCAGTGTCGGACAGGCGGAAGCTGAAAAACTGTTTTTT,CASSVGQAEAEKLFF
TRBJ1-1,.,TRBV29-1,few,TGCAGCGTTCCGTTAGCAGACGAGAACACTGAAGCTTTCTTT,CSVPLADENTEAFF
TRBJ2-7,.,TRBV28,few,TGTGCCAGCAGTTTACACCAGGTAGGGGTGTCTTTTAGGGACGAGCAGTACTTC,CASSLHQVGVSFRDEQYF
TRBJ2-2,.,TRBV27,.,TGTGCCAGCAGTTTATGGACTCTGGTGGGCACCGGGGAGCTGTTTTTT,CASSLWTLVGTGELFF
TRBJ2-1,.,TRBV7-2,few,TGTGCCAGCAGCTTCGCCGCTACCCTCTACTACAATGAGCAGTTCTTC,CASSFAATLYYNEQFF
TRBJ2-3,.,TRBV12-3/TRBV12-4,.,TGTGCTAGCAGCCCCCTCCCCGGGCCAGATACGCAGTATTTT,CASSPLPGPDTQYF
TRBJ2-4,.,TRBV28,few,TGTGCCAGCAGTTCCCCACGCAAAAACATTCAGTACTTC,CASSSPRKNIQYF
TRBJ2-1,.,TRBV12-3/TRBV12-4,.,TGTGCCAGCACCCTACTGGGGGGTGTACACAATGAGCAGTTCTTC,CASTLLGGVHNEQFF
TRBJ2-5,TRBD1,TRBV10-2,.,TGCGCCAGCAGTCCAGCCGTGCGACAGGGGGCTAAAGAGACCCAGTACTTC,CASSPAVRQGAKETQYF
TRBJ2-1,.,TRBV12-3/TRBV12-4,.,TGTGCCAGCAGTTTCGATGAAGGGTTCGAGAATGAGCAGTTCTTC,CASSFDEGFENEQFF
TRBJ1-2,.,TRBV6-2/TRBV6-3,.,TGTGCCAGCAGCCTAGCTCACGACAGCCTCGACTATGGCTACACCTTC,CASSLAHDSLDYGYTF
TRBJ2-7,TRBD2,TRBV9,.,TGTGCCAGCAGCGTAGGGGCTAGCGGTGACTACGAGCAGTACTTC,CASSVGASGDYEQYF
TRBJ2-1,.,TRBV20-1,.,TGCAGTGCTAGAGTGGACGGGAGCGGGTCGGGTGAGCAGTTCTTC,CSARVDGSGSGEQFF
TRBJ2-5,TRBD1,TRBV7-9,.,TGTGCCAGCAGCCCAGTGACAGGGGATATCCAGTACTTC,CASSPVTGDIQYF
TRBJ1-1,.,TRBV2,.,TGTGCCAGCGAGCCCCAAATCGGGGTTCCACGTACTGAAGCTTTCTTT,CASEPQIGVPRTEAFF
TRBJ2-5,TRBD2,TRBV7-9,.,TGTGCCAGCAGCGTCCGACTAGCGGGGCCCTGGGCCCAGTACTTC,CASSVRLAGPWAQYF
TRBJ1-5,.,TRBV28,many,TGTGCCAGCAGTTTAAACCAGCCCCAGCATTTT,CASSLNQPQHF
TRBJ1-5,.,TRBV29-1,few,TGCAGCGTTCGGGTCCGTCAGCATTTT,CSVRVRQHF
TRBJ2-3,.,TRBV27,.,TGTGCCAGCAGTCCCATAGAGGCAGATACGCAGTATTTT,CASSPIEADTQYF
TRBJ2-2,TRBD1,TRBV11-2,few,TGTGCCAGCAGCGACCCGGGACAGGGAGGGGAGCTGTTTTTT,CASSDPGQGGELFF
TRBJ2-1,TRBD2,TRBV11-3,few,TGTGCCAGCAGCCCTAGCGGGCCTAAATCCTACAATGAGCAGTTCTTC,CASSPSGPKSYNEQFF
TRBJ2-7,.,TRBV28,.,TGTGCCAGCCAAGGCGAGCAGTACTTC,CASQGEQYF
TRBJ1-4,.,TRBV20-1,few,TGCAGTGCTAGACCGGCAGGGTCGACCGAAAAACTGTTTTTT,CSARPAGSTEKLFF
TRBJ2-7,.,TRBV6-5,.,TGTGCCAGCAGCAACACCGGTGGGGCCTCCTACGAGCAGTACTTC,CASSNTGGASYEQYF
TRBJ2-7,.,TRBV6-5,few,TGTGCCAGCAGTTACTTTCGGCAGTCCAGCTCCTACGAGCAGTACTTC,CASSYFRQSSSYEQYF
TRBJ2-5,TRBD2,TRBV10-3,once,TGTGCCAGCTGCCCTATAGCGGGGGGCGCAGAGACCCAGTACTTC,CASCPIAGGAETQYF
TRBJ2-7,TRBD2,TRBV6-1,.,TGTGCCAGCAGTGAAGGCGCCCTGAGCGGGAGGAGGACCTACGAGCAGTACTTC,CASSEGALSGRRTYEQYF
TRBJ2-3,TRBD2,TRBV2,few,TGTGCCAGCAGTGACCGAAGGACTAGGACGAGTGATACGCAGTATTTT,CASSDRRTRTSDTQYF
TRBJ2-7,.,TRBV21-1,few,TGTGCCAGCAGTACAGAGCTGGTCCTCTACGAGCAGTACTTC,CASSTELVLYEQYF
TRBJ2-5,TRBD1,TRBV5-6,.,TGTGCCAGCAGCCCGGCCCCCGGGACAGCACAAGAGACCCAGTACTTC,CASSPAPGTAQETQYF
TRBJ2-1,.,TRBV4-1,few,TGCGCCAGCAGCCAAGTTTTAGCGGTATATGAGCAGTTCTTC,CASSQVLAVYEQFF
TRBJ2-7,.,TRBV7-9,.,TGTGCCAGCAGCTTAGCGGGGGACCGGTCCTACGAGCAGTACTTC,CASSLAGDRSYEQYF
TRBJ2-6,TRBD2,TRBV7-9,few,TGTGCTCCCAGCGGGGGTGGGGCCAACGTCCTGACTTTC,CAPSGGGANVLTF
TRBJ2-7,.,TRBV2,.,TGTGCCAGCAGTGACTCTGGGAATCCCTACGAGCAGTACTTC,CASSDSGNPYEQYF
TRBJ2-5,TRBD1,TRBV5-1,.,TGCGCCAGCAGCGGCGACAGGGTCTCCGAGACCCAGTACTTC,CASSGDRVSETQYF
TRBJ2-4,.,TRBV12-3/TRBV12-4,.,TGTGCCAGCAGCCCCCCCCTACTAGCCAAAAACATTCAGTACTTC,CASSPPLLAKNIQYF
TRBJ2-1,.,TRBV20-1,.,TGCAGTGCTCAGCCCGAGAATGAGCAGTTCTTC,CSAQPENEQFF
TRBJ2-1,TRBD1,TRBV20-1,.,TGCAGTGCTCGCCGGGACAGGGATTACAATGAGCAGTTCTTC,CSARRDRDYNEQFF
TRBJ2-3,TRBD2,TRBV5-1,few,TGCGCCAGCAGGAGCGGGACTAGCACAGATACGCAGTATTTT,CASRSGTSTDTQYF
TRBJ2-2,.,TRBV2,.,TGTGCCAGCAGTGGGGCCGGCGACACCGGGGAGCTGTTTTTT,CASSGAGDTGELFF
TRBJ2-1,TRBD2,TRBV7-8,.,TGTGCCAGCAGCGATAGCGGGGGGGCGGATGAGCAGTTCTTC,CASSDSGGADEQFF
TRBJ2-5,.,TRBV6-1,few,TGTGCCAGCAGACCCGTCGAGACCCAGTACTTC,CASRPVETQYF
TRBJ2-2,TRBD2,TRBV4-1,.,TGCGCCAGCAGCCAAAGAGCGGGAGAGACCGGGGAGCTGTTTTTT,CASSQRAGETGELFF
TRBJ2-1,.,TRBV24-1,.,TGTGCCACCAGTGACCCCGACTACAATGAGCAGTTCTTC,CATSDPDYNEQFF
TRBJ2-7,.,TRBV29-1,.,TGCAGCGTTGTGGATTCAGCCTTCGAGCAGTACTTC,CSVVDSAFEQYF
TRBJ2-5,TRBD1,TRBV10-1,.,TGCGCCAGCAGAAGGGACAGGGGTTCAGAGACCCAGTACTTC,CASRRDRGSETQYF
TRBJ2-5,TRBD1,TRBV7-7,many,TGTGCCAGCAGCTTAGGTCGAGGGGGCCAGGAGACCCAGTACTTC,CASSLGRGGQETQYF
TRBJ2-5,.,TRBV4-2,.,TGTGCCAGCAGCCAGTCTGAGGGGTACCAAGAGACCCAGTACTTC,CASSQSEGYQETQYF
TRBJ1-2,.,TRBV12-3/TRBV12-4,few,TGTGCCAGCAGGTCGGCGGGCTCGGGCTATGGCTACACCTTC,CASRSAGSGYGYTF
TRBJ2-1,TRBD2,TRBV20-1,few,TGCAGTGCTAGAGATTATGGGACTAGCGGGACCTACAATGAGCAGTTCTTC,CSARDYGTSGTYNEQFF